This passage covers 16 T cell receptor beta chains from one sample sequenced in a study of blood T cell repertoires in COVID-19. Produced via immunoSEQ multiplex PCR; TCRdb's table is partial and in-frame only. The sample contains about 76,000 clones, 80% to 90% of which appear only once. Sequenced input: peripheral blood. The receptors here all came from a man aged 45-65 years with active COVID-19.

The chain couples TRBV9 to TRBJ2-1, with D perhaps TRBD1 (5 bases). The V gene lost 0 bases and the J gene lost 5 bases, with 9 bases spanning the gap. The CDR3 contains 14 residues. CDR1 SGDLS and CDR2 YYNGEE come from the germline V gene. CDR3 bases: TGTGCCAGCAGCGTAGGCGGACAACACAATGAGCAGTTCTTC. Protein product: CASSVGGQHNEQFF.

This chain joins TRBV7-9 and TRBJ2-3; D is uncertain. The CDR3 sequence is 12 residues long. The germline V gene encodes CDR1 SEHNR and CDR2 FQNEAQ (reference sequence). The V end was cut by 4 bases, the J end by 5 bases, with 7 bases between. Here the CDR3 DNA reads TGTGCCAGCAGCTCCCTCGTAGATACGCAGTATTTT. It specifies CASSSLVDTQYF.

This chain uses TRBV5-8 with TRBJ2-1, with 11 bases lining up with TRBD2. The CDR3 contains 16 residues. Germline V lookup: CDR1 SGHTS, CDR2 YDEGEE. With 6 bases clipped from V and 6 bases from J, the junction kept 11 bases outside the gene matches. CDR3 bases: TGTGCCAGCACCCCAAGCGGCCTAGCGGGGGGCAATGAGCAGTTCTTC. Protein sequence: CASTPSGLAGGNEQFF.

As DNA, the CDR3 is TGTGCCAGTAGTACCCGGGACAGGAACTATGGCTACACCTTC. This gives the protein CASSTRDRNYGYTF. The rearrangement links TRBV19 to TRBJ1-2; 8 bases are shared with TRBD1. Germline loops: CDR1 LNHDA, CDR2 SQIVND (reference sequence). The CDR3 runs 14 residues. Losses at the gene ends were 4 bases for V and 2 bases for J; bases not matched to a gene: 3.

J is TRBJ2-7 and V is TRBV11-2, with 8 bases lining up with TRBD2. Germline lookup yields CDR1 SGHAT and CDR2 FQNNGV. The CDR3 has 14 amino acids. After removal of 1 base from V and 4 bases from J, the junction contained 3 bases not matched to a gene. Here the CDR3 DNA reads TGTGCCAGCAGCTTAGGTCGGGGGGGGTACGAGCAGTACTTC. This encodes CASSLGRGGYEQYF.

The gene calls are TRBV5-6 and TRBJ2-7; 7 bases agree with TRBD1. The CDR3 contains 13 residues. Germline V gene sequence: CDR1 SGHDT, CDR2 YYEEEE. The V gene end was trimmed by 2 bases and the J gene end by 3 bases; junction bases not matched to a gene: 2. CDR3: CASSLPGGYEQYF. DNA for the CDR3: TGTGCCAGCAGCTTACCAGGGGGCTACGAGCAGTACTTC. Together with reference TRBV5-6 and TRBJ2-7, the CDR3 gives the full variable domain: DAGVTQSPTHLIKTRGQQVTLRCSPKSGHDTVSWYQQALGQGPQFIFQYYEEEERQRGNFPDRFSGHQFPNYSSELNVNALLLGDSALYLCASSLPGGYEQYFGPGTRLTVT.

This CDR3 is CASSVTNLRGGDGYGYTF. CDR3 nucleotides: TGTGCCAGCAGCGTCACTAATCTACGGGGAGGGGATGGCTATGGCTACACCTTC. V gene TRBV9 combines with J gene TRBJ1-2; possible D gene TRBD1, 5 bases. The CDR3 spans 18 residues. V lost 2 bases and J 4 bases, leaving 24 bases between the germline ends. Germline V gives CDR1 SGDLS, CDR2 YYNGEE.

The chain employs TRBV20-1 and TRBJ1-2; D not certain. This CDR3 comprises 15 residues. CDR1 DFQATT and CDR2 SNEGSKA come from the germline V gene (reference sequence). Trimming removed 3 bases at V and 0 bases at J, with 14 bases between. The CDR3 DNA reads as TGCAGTGCTAGTACGAGAGGGTATCCTAACTATGGCTACACCTTC. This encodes CSASTRGYPNYGYTF.

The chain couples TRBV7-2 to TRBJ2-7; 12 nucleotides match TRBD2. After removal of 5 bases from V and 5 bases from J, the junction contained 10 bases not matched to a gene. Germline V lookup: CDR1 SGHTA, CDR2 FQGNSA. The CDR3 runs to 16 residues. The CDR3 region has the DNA TGTGCCAGCAGCCCCGCCCTAGCGGGGGGGCCCCACGAGCAGTACTTC. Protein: CASSPALAGGPHEQYF.

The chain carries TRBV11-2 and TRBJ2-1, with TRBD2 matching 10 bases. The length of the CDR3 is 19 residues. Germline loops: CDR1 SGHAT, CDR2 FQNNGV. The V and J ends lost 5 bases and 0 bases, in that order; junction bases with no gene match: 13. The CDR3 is CASSRTAGGPLSSYNEQFF. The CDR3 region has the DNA TGTGCCAGCAGCCGTACAGCGGGAGGGCCCCTCAGCTCCTACAATGAGCAGTTCTTC. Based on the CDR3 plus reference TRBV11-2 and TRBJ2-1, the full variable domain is EAGVAQSPRYKIIEKRQSVAFWCNPISGHATLYWYQQILGQGPKLLIQFQNNGVVDDSQLPKDRFSAERLKGVDSTLKIQPAKLEDSAVYLCASSRTAGGPLSSYNEQFFGPGTRLTVL.

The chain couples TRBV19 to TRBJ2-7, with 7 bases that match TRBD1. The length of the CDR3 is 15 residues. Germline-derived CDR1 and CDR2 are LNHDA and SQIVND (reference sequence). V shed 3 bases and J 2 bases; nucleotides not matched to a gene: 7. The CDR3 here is CASSIHRQGAYEQYF. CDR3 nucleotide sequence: TGTGCCAGTAGTATTCACCGACAGGGAGCCTACGAGCAGTACTTC.

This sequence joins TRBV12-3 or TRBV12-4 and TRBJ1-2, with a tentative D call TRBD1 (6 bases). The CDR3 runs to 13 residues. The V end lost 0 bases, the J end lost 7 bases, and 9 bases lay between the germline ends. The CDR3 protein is CASSLAGGGGYTF. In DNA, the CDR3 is TGTGCCAGCAGTTTAGCAGGGGGGGGTGGCTACACCTTC.

The DNA of the CDR3 is TGTGCCAGCAGTTACTCACCCCGGGACAACTCCTACGAGCAGTACTTC. This encodes CASSYSPRDNSYEQYF. The chain joins TRBV6-6 to TRBJ2-7, with D perhaps TRBD1 (6 bases). The V end was cut by 0 bases, the J end by 0 bases, with 12 bases between. From germline, CDR1 is MNHNY and CDR2 SVGAGI (reference sequence). This CDR3 comprises 16 residues.

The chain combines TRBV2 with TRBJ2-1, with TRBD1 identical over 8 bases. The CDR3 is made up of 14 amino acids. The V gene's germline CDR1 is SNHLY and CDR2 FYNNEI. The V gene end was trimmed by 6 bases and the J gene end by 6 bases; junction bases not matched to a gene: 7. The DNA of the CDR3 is TGTGCCAGCAGACGACAGGGGCCCAGCAATGAGCAGTTCTTC. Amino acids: CASRRQGPSNEQFF.

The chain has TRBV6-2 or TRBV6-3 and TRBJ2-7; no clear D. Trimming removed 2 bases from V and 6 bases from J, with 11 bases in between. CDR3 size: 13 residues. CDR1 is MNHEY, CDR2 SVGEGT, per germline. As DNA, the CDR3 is TGTGCCAGCAGTTACGCGGCTTTCACCGAGCAGTACTTC. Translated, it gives CASSYAAFTEQYF.

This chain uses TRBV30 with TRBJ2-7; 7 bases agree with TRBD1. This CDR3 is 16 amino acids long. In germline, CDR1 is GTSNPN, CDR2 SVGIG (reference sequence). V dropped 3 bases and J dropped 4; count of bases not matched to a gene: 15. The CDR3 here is CAWRSGEGARWYEQYF. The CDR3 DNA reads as TGTGCCTGGAGGAGTGGCGAGGGGGCCCGGTGGTACGAGCAGTACTTC.